The T cell receptor beta chain described here comes from a study of blood T cells in healthy people across ages. Study-level information: Template switching captured about one barcoded beta molecule per two T cells.

At least 5.5 micrograms of total RNA were extracted per sample. CDR1 SQVTM and CDR2 ANQGSEA come from the germline V gene. The CDR3 sequence is 16 residues long. This clonotype appeared once. Using a J-beta primer mix together with a sample-barcoded 5' primer, a second PCR was run for about 6 to 12 cycles. One entry per CDR3 protein results from TCRdb running MiXCR on the 5' RACE reads. The table lists some 850,000 distinct CDR3 sequences, 20% to 30% of them singletons. This sample was also put to use in a study of T cells of mothers and their children. From that study: A slight, non-significant increase in overlap was found for related mother-child pairs relative to unrelated pairs.

Sample: blood. The chain uses TRBV29-1 and TRBJ2-5, with TRBD1 as a possible D gene (6 bases). The assigned J gene may be wrong: the sequence end matches TRBJ2-7 better. The receptor was derived from a boy younger than 18 in good health. This CDR3 is CSVEGEGDGETYEQYF. CDR3 DNA: TGCAGCGTTGAAGGAGAGGGGGACGGGGAGACCTACGAGCAGTACTTC.